This T cell receptor beta chain was documented in a study of immune evolution from preneoplasia to lung adenocarcinoma. Regarding the study as a whole: Later-stage lesions seemingly showed higher T cell density and diversity than normal lung. Top clone frequencies peaked in normal lung, apparently declining through invasive adenocarcinoma.

Method: immunoSEQ multiplex PCR; TCRdb's copy keeps in-frame clones and lacks some. Among thousands of clones listed, approximately 87% were seen once. The CDR3 extends over 15 amino acids. The V gene lost 0 bases and the J gene lost 3 bases, with 11 bases spanning the gap. Germline CDR1 MNHEY, CDR2 SVGAGI. About this clone itself: The antigen is unknown.

The origin of this receptor is a person aged 65 to 79 with lung adenocarcinoma. What was sequenced was FFPE adjacent normal lung tissue. The chain carries TRBV6-5 and TRBJ2-5, with unresolved D. CDR3 in amino acids: CASSYSMGSEETQYF. The CDR3 DNA follows: TGTGCCAGCAGTTACTCGATGGGCAGTGAAGAGACCCAGTACTTC.